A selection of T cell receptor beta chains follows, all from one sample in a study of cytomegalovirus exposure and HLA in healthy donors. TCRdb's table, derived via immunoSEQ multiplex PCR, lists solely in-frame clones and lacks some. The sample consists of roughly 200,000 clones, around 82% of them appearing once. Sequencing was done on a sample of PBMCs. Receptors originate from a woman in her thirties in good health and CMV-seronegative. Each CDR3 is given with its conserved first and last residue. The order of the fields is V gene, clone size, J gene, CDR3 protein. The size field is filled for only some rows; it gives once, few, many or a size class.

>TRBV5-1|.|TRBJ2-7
CASSVDSPYEQYF
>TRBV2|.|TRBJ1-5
CASRWQGANQPQHF
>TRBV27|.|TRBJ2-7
CASSLRGQVLYEQYF
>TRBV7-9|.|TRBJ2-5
CASTVGDWTETQYF
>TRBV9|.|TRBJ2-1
CASSVLSYNEQFF
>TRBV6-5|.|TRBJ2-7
CASSYDRGYEQYF
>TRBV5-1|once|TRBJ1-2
CASSLAAGNYGYTF
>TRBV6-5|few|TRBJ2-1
CASTPPGLASNEQFF
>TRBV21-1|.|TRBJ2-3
CASSRGQGCTDTQYF
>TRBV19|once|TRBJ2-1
CASSIGAGGPNEQFF
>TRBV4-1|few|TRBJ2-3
CASSQGGRAVADTQYF
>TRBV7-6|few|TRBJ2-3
CASSLWTGESTDTQYF
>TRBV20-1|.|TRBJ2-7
CSARTYYEQYF
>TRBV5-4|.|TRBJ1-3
CASSLDRAGNTIYF
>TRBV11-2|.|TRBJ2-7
CASSGQREGEQYF
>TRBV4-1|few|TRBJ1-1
CASSLSTGGTEAFF
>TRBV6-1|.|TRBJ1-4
CASSRSGLEKLFF
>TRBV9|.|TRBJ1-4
CASSVGPNEKLFF
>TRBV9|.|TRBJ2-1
CASSLGQGTEQFF
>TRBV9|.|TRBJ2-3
CASSLHLAGGDTQYF
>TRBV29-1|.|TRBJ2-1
CAFTSGRWYNEQFF
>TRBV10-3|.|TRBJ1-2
CAISDPTRTGGIYGYTF
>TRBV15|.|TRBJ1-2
CATSIGQGNYGYTF
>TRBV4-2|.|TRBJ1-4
CASSHSGWQGDEKLFF
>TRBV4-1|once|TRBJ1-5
CASSQEWRSSGGNQPQHF
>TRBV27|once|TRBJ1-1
CASSFRGYTEAFF
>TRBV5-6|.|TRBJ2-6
CASRDSGANVLTF
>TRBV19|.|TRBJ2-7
CASSRPGQGPYEQYF
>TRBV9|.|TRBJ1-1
CASSVATGGSGTEAFF
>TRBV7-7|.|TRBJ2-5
CASSLWGPETQYF
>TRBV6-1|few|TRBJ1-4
CASKQGTNEKLFF
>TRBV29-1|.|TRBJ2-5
CSVQGVGQETQYF
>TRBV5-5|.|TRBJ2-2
CASSLGSGRGELFF